The 30 T cell receptor beta chains below were found in one sample sequenced in a study of neurological immune-mediated disorders. Each CDR3 protein is one row after TCRdb ran MiXCR on the 5' RACE reads. Of about 58,000 distinct CDR3 sequences listed, approximately 3.1% were seen once; the top ten hold 6% to 8%. The material sequenced was PBMCs. Receptor source: a woman aged 60-75 years with multiple sclerosis.

At least ten counts were recorded for this clonotype. J is TRBJ2-7 and V is TRBV29-1, with D perhaps assigned TRBD1 or TRBD2 (5 bases each). Per the germline V gene, CDR1 is SQVTM and CDR2 is ANQGSEA. Trimming left V 7 bases short and J 0 bases short, with 13 bases between. This CDR3 contains 13 residues. CDR3 nucleotides: TGCAGCGGTAGGGACCCAAGCTCCTACGAGCAGTACTTC. Its protein product is CSGRDPSSYEQYF.

Many counts were recorded for this clonotype. The chain couples TRBV5-6 to TRBJ2-7; TRBD1 matches 10 bases. Trimming removed 4 bases from V and 1 base from J; junction bases left unmatched: 5. Looked up from germline, CDR1 is SGHDT and CDR2 is YYEEEE. The CDR3 runs 15 residues. CDR3 sequence (DNA): TGTGCCAGCAGCACCAGACAGGGGGCATCCTACGAGCAGTACTTC. Its translation is CASSTRQGASYEQYF.

This clonotype has just a few counts. This chain links TRBV12-3 or TRBV12-4 with TRBJ2-5, with a tentative D call TRBD1 (6 bases). The CDR3 runs to 14 residues. V lost 5 bases and J lost 2, with 12 bases in between. The CDR3 protein is CASSQQGWQETQYF. CDR3 coding DNA: TGTGCCAGCAGTCAACAGGGTTGGCAAGAGACCCAGTACTTC.

There are many counts of this clonotype. This chain joins TRBV5-1 and TRBJ2-6; D is perhaps TRBD1 (6 bases). Per the germline V gene, CDR1 is SGHRS and CDR2 is YFSETQ. V dropped 2 bases and J dropped 0 bases, with 9 bases sitting between them. CDR3 size: 16 residues. This chain's CDR3 is CASSLTGSSGANVLTF. Here the CDR3 DNA reads TGCGCCAGCAGCTTAACAGGGTCCTCTGGGGCCAACGTCCTGACTTTC.

This clonotype was detected many times. This chain joins TRBV4-1 and TRBJ2-7, with TRBD1 as a possible D gene (6 bases). V lost 3 bases to trimming and J lost 3 bases, with 18 bases between them. Germline lookup yields CDR1 MGHRA and CDR2 YSYEKL. The CDR3 is 16 residues long. The CDR3 here is CASSHRGRVSFYEQYF. CDR3 DNA sequence: TGCGCCAGCAGCCACAGGGGACGCGTAAGCTTCTACGAGCAGTACTTC.

As concerns this clonotype: A much more abundant neighbour one base away suggests this may be a read error. The V gene is TRBV12-3 or TRBV12-4, the J gene TRBJ1-1; tentatively, D is TRBD1 (5 bases). CDR3 length equals 11 residues. V was cut by 4 bases and J by 12 bases, with 12 bases left in between. The DNA of the CDR3 is TGTGCCAGCAGTTGGGGACTGACGACTTTCTTT. Protein product: CASSWGLTTFF.

This clonotype was counted many times. The chain carries TRBV20-1 and TRBJ2-1, with 7 bases fitting TRBD2. Trimming cost V 1 base and J 9 bases; bases outside gene matches: 3. The CDR3 has 12 amino acids. Germline values: CDR1 DFQATT, CDR2 SNEGSKA (reference sequence). CDR3 in amino acids: CSARGPSGEQFF. The CDR3 DNA sequence: TGCAGTGCTAGAGGACCTAGCGGTGAGCAGTTCTTC.

This clonotype came up many times. The chain links TRBV20-1 to TRBJ1-4, with D perhaps TRBD1 (6 bases). This CDR3 region has 13 residues. Between the trimmed V and J ends, which lost 6 bases and 6 bases, there was a span of 14 bases. CDR1 is DFQATT and CDR2 is SNEGSKA in the germline V gene (reference sequence). The CDR3 DNA reads TGCAGTGCCTACAGGGACACGGATGAAAAACTGTTTTTT. Its translation is CSAYRDTDEKLFF.

Ten or more counts support this clonotype. The V call is TRBV21-1, the J call TRBJ2-1; TRBD1 was called by the table and not checked on the DNA. TRBV21-1 corresponds to a pseudogene. The CDR3 runs 16 residues. The CDR3 DNA sequence: TGTGCCAGCAGCAGAGCGGGACAGGGCCTCTACAATGAGCAGTTCTTC. It is translated as CASSRAGQGLYNEQFF.

This clonotype was seen many times. The chain recombines TRBV5-5 with TRBJ2-7; 7 nucleotides agree with TRBD1. The CDR3 is 15 amino acids. V was pared by 3 bases and J by 4 bases, with 10 bases of the junction left unmatched. CDR1 is SGHKS, CDR2 YYEKEE, per germline (reference sequence). CDR3 residues: CASSSNRGTGYEQYF. The CDR3, as DNA: TGTGCCAGCAGCTCAAACAGGGGAACCGGGTACGAGCAGTACTTC.

In this sample, this clonotype turned up many times. V usage is TRBV29-1 and J usage is TRBJ2-7; weak D call: TRBD2 (6 bases). The ends were cut back, 0 bases at V and 7 bases at J, with 10 bases in the middle. CDR1 SQVTM and CDR2 ANQGSEA come from the germline V gene. The CDR3 covers 12 residues. The CDR3 bases are TGCAGCGTTGAAGATCTTGGAGGGGAGCAGTACTTC. Translating it yields CSVEDLGGEQYF.

There are many counts of this clonotype. This chain connects TRBV20-1 to TRBJ2-7; D is perhaps TRBD2 (5 bases). There are 12 residues in the CDR3. The germline V gene encodes CDR1 DFQATT and CDR2 SNEGSKA (reference sequence). Trimming shortened V by 6 bases and J by 5 bases, and 14 bases separated the two germline ends. This CDR3 is CSAVLEGHEQYF. Written as DNA, the CDR3 is TGCAGTGCGGTGCTTGAGGGCCACGAGCAGTACTTC.

This clonotype was recorded at least ten times. The V and J genes are TRBV20-1 and TRBJ2-5; D may be TRBD1 (5 bases). This CDR3 has 17 amino acids. CDR1 is DFQATT, CDR2 SNEGSKA, per germline (reference sequence). Trimming removed 4 bases from V and 4 bases from J, with 25 bases in between. The chain's CDR3 is CSANPRLGPHIGETQYF. The CDR3 DNA is TGCAGTGCTAATCCCCGTTTGGGGCCCCATATTGGAGAGACCCAGTACTTC.

This clonotype was found many times. The chain employs TRBV4-1 and TRBJ2-5; TRBD1 matches 9 bases. Trimming cost V 0 bases and J 6 bases; bases outside gene matches: 5. This CDR3 has 15 residues. Germline V gives CDR1 MGHRA, CDR2 YSYEKL. Here the CDR3 reads CASSQDTGGGKTQYF. The CDR3 DNA is TGCGCCAGCAGCCAAGACACAGGGGGCGGAAAGACCCAGTACTTC.

In the case of this clonotype: Being one base from a much bigger clone, this may be a read error. The CDR3 DNA reads TGCTCCAGCAGCCAAGAAACAGTTTCCTACGAGCAGTACTTC. Translated: CSSSQETVSYEQYF. This chain links TRBV4-3 with TRBJ2-7; D is unclear. This CDR3 has 14 residues. Germline CDR1 LGHNA, CDR2 YSLEER.

Ten or more counts support this clonotype. The chain uses TRBV4-1 and TRBJ2-3; possibly TRBD1 or TRBD2 for D (5 bases each). The V end was cut by 3 bases, the J end by 5 bases, with 12 bases between. The germline V gene has CDR1 MGHRA and CDR2 YSYEKL. The CDR3 consists of 14 residues. The CDR3 DNA sequence: TGCGCCAGCAGCCAGAGGTTGAGGGGAGATACGCAGTATTTT. This encodes CASSQRLRGDTQYF.

This clonotype was detected only a few times. A much larger clone is a single base away; this may be a read error. The gene calls are TRBV20-1 and TRBJ2-7, with D unclear. The length of the CDR3 is 11 residues. The germline V gene encodes CDR1 DFQATT and CDR2 SNEGSKA (reference sequence). Trimming shortened V by 6 bases and J by 0 bases, and 6 bases separated the two germline ends. CDR3 amino acids: CSALNSYEQYV. The CDR3, as DNA: TGCAGTGCCTTAAACTCCTACGAGCAGTACGTC.

Many counts were recorded for this clonotype. The J gene is TRBJ2-2, the V gene TRBV24-1; the D is unclear. V lost 3 bases and J lost 2, with 3 bases in between. CDR1 is KGHDR, CDR2 SFDVKD, per germline. This CDR3 spans 13 amino acids. The CDR3 DNA is TGTGCCACCAGTGATACTAACACCGGGGAGCTGTTTTTT. Translation gives CATSDTNTGELFF.

This clonotype was found many times. J is TRBJ2-3 and V is TRBV27; 7 bases are a match to TRBD1. Trimming removed 3 bases from V and 5 bases from J; junction bases left unmatched: 5. The germline CDR1 and CDR2 sequences are MNHEY and SMNVEV (reference sequence). The CDR3 is 14 residues long. In nucleotides, the CDR3 is TGTGCCAGCAGTTTGAGGGACAGAGGAGATACGCAGTATTTT. Protein product: CASSLRDRGDTQYF.

This clonotype has at least ten counts. The chain combines TRBV4-1 with TRBJ2-3, with 8 bases lining up with TRBD2. CDR3 size: 15 residues. Losses at the gene ends were 0 bases for V and 3 bases for J; bases not matched to a gene: 2. CDR1 is MGHRA and CDR2 is YSYEKL in the germline V gene. For the CDR3, the DNA is TGCGCCAGCAGCCAAGATACTAGCGGTACAGATACGCAGTATTTT. It yields the protein CASSQDTSGTDTQYF.

This clonotype was seen ten or more times. V is TRBV12-3 or TRBV12-4 and J is TRBJ2-1; maybe TRBD2 (5 bases). The CDR3 sequence is 14 residues long. Between the trimmed V and J ends, which lost 2 bases and 7 bases, there was a span of 12 bases. CDR3 sequence reads: CASSLSVSGNEQFF. CDR3 nucleotides: TGTGCCAGCAGTTTAAGCGTGTCGGGGAATGAGCAGTTCTTC.

This clonotype was detected a few times. The gene calls are TRBV5-1 and TRBJ2-1; the match to TRBD1 covers 10 bases. V gave up 3 bases and J gave up 5 bases; unmatched junction bases: 23. This CDR3 has 21 amino acids. Per germline, CDR1 SGHRS and CDR2 YFSETQ. CDR3 DNA sequence: TGCGCCAGCAGCTCTTGGCCTAGTCGTGGAGGCGGGACAGGGGTAGACAATGAGCAGTTCTTC. It translates to CASSSWPSRGGGTGVDNEQFF.

In its sample, this clonotype was seen many times. The chain has TRBV20-1 and TRBJ2-1; tentatively, D is TRBD2 (6 bases). Germline CDR1 reads DFQATT; CDR2 reads SNEGSKA (reference sequence). This CDR3 has 14 amino acids. Trimming took 6 bases from V and 6 from J, leaving 18 bases between them. The CDR3 reads CSARAFRDFNEQFF. In DNA form, the CDR3 reads TGCAGTGCCAGGGCATTTCGGGACTTCAATGAGCAGTTCTTC.

This clonotype was observed many times. This chain links TRBV7-2 with TRBJ2-7, with D possibly matching TRBD1 (6 bases). The CDR3 is 15 amino acids. The germline CDR1 and CDR2 sequences are SGHTA and FQGNSA. The V end lost 5 bases, the J end lost 1 base, and 15 bases lay between the germline ends. As DNA, the CDR3 is TGTGCCAGCAGCCCCTCCGGGACACAGTCCTACGAGCAGTACTTC. This codes for CASSPSGTQSYEQYF.

This clonotype was observed many times. The V call is TRBV28, the J call TRBJ1-5; D is ambiguous. Per the germline V gene, CDR1 is MDHEN and CDR2 is SYDVKM. V gave up 3 bases and J gave up 4 bases, with 13 bases separating them. This CDR3 region has 15 residues. The CDR3 coding sequence is TGTGCCAGCAGTTTGTCGGGGTTTCGTAATCAGCCCCAGCATTTT. Encoded protein: CASSLSGFRNQPQHF.

The table lists this clonotype with a few counts. This chain joins TRBV3-1 and TRBJ2-6; D not certain. The CDR3 runs 15 residues. Germline-derived CDR1 and CDR2 are LGHDT and YNNKEL (reference sequence). The V end lost 1 base, the J end lost 0 bases, and 4 bases lay between the germline ends. The DNA of the CDR3 is TGTGCCAGCAGCCAAGGCTACTCTGGGGCCAACGTCCTGACTTTC. Protein sequence: CASSQGYSGANVLTF.

This clonotype was seen at least ten times. The chain carries TRBV6-6 and TRBJ2-1, with 11 bases fitting TRBD2. CDR1 and CDR2 (germline): MNHNY, SVGAGI (reference sequence). J was trimmed by 5 bases and V by 6 bases; bases with no gene match: 3. CDR3 length: 14 amino acids. CDR3 sequence (DNA): TGTGCCAGCAGAGGGACTAGCGGTAACAATGAGCAGTTCTTC. Encoded protein: CASRGTSGNNEQFF.

This clonotype was seen at least ten times. The J gene is TRBJ2-5, the V gene TRBV7-9; tentatively, D is TRBD2 (5 bases). Per the germline V gene, CDR1 is SEHNR and CDR2 is FQNEAQ (reference sequence). V was clipped by 5 bases and J by 5 bases, with 9 bases between them. The CDR3 loop spans 12 amino acids. Here the CDR3 DNA reads TGTGCCAGCAGCCCTAGCAGTGAGACCCAGTACTTC. Translating gives CASSPSSETQYF.

By sample fraction, this clonotype is medium-sized. This chain joins TRBV5-5 and TRBJ2-7; maybe TRBD2 (6 bases). Germline assignment: CDR1 SGHKS and CDR2 YYEKEE (reference sequence). The CDR3 is 15 residues long. The V gene lost 4 bases and the J gene lost 0 bases, with 14 bases spanning the gap. The CDR3 DNA follows: TGTGCCAGCAGCCCCCGGGGGTCCAGCTCCTACGAGCAGTACTTC. Protein product: CASSPRGSSSYEQYF. Supplemented by reference TRBV5-5 and TRBJ2-7, the full variable domain reads DAGVTQSPTHLIKTRGQQVTLRCSPISGHKSVSWYQQVLGQGPQFIFQYYEKEERGRGNFPDRFSARQFPNYSSELNVNALLLGDSALYLCASSPRGSSSYEQYFGPGTRLTVT.

In its sample, this clonotype was seen many times. The CDR3 region has the DNA TGCAGTGCTAGAGCGCGGGGGCGTAACACTGAAGCTTTCTTT. It specifies CSARARGRNTEAFF. This chain uses TRBV20-1 with TRBJ1-1, with TRBD1 as a possible D gene (6 bases). This CDR3 has 14 residues. Germline V gene lookup returns CDR1 DFQATT and CDR2 SNEGSKA (reference sequence). V was shortened by 1 base and J by 2 bases, with 11 bases between the two germline ends.